This T cell receptor beta chain is from a study of blood T cell repertoires in COVID-19. Across the study: The study drew acute and convalescent COVID-19 samples from the United States, Italy and Spain.

Profiling relied on immunoSEQ multiplex PCR, and the TCRdb table lists in-frame clones only, not all of them. The sample holds about 130,000 clones, about 86% seen once. The age range of participants was about 18 to 89 years, with residence in around 22 US areas. Germline-derived CDR1 and CDR2 are GTSNPN and SVGIG (reference sequence). This CDR3 region has 13 residues. The ends lost 4 bases at V and 3 bases at J; junction bases unmatched: 2. The specimen sequenced was PBMCs or T cells enriched from blood (not recorded which). This TCR came from a man in his forties with acute COVID-19. The chain has TRBV30 and TRBJ2-1, with 8 bases fitting TRBD1. As DNA, the CDR3 is TGTGCCTGGACAGGACAGGGCTACAATGAGCAGTTCTTC. This codes for CAWTGQGYNEQFF. Full variable domain (rest looked up from reference TRBV30 and TRBJ2-1): SQTIHQWPATLVQPVGSPLSLECTVEGTSNPNLYWYRQAAGRGLQLLFYSVGIGQISSEVPQNLSASRPQDRQFILSSKKLLLSDSGFYLCAWTGQGYNEQFFGPGTRLTVL.